This T cell receptor beta chain was sequenced during a study of CD8+ T cells in alopecia areata. The study's findings and limits: Researchers report lesional scalp, most notably alopecia totalis/universalis, outstripped normal scalp in clonality.

Investigators isolated RNA and reverse transcribed it into cDNA to act as the sequencing template. TCRdb's copy holds only in-frame clones and misses some; the assay was immunoSEQ multiplex PCR. The top ten clones hold over 4% of a sample with about 150,000 clones, roughly 60% of them seen once. After removal of 5 bases from V and 1 base from J, the junction contained 6 bases not matched to a gene. The length of the CDR3 is 14 residues. Per germline, CDR1 SQVTM and CDR2 ANQGSEA. This clone was picked up a small number of times. Its antigen is undetermined. This TCR came from a human donor in good health. This chain uses TRBV29-1 with TRBJ1-1; TRBD1 aligns across 8 bases. The sample comprised CD4+ T cells sorted from blood. CDR3 DNA: TGCAGCGTTACGACAGGGGATGGGAACACTGAAGCTTTCTTT. Translating it yields CSVTTGDGNTEAFF.